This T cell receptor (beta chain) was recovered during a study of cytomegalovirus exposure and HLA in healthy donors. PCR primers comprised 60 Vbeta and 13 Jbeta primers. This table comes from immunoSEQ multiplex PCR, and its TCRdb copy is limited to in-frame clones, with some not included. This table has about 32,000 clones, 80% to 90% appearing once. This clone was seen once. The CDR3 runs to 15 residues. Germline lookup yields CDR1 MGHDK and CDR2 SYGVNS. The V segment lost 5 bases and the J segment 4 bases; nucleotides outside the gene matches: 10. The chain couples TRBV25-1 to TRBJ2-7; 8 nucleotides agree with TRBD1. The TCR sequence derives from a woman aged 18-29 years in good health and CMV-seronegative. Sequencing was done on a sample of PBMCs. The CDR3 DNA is TGTGCCAGCAGTCGAATAAGCACAGGGGGGTACGAGCAGTACTTC. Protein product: CASSRISTGGYEQYF.